This T cell receptor beta chain emerged from a study of blood T cell repertoires in COVID-19. Trimming cost V 8 bases and J 2 bases; bases outside gene matches: 7. The CDR3 is 17 residues long. The V gene's germline CDR1 is LNHDA and CDR2 SQIVND (reference sequence). The table came from immunoSEQ multiplex PCR; TCRdb's copy has only in-frame clones and leaves some out. The sample shows 150,000 to 170,000 clones, about 80% of them seen only once. The rearrangement links TRBV19 to TRBJ2-6; 12 positions match TRBD1. Material for sequencing was peripheral blood. The sequence derives from a woman aged 55-70 years with acute or convalescent COVID-19. CDR3 amino acids: CASGPGQGATGANVLTF. As DNA, the CDR3 is TGTGCCAGTGGGCCGGGACAGGGGGCGACTGGGGCCAACGTCCTGACTTTC.